This T cell receptor (beta chain) emerged from a study of T cell responses to AZD1222 COVID-19 vaccine. Comments on this clone: Its target is not known.

Study results and caveats: The study reported that nearly half of spike-specific TCRs target unmutated variant regions. There were mostly white British donors and more females than males, and clonal diversity was possibly underestimated. Vaccine-related CD4 TCRs covered spike, predominating at 160-218 and 743-854.

Germline assignment: CDR1 SGHAT and CDR2 FQDESV (reference sequence). This CDR3 has 14 amino acids. V gave up 5 bases and J gave up 7 bases, with 17 bases separating them. Libraries were prepared by immunoSEQ multiplex PCR; TCRdb keeps only in-frame clonotypes and omits some of them. Of 120,000 to 150,000 clones listed, more than 70% are singletons. V and J are TRBV11-1 and TRBJ1-1; D unresolved. The TCR originated in an adult in good health. The specimen was peripheral blood, collected on day 0 of AZD1222 vaccination. The CDR3 spells CASSPREVSREAFF. In DNA, the CDR3 is TGTGCCAGCAGCCCTCGTGAAGTCTCTCGTGAAGCTTTCTTT.